This T cell receptor beta chain was retrieved from a study of blood T cell repertoires in COVID-19. Across the whole study: PBMCs, B-cell-depleted T cells, or T cells were the source of the cDNA or gDNA that made up the material.

Method: immunoSEQ multiplex PCR; TCRdb's copy keeps in-frame clones and lacks some. The data hold hundreds of thousands of clones, with about 90% observed a single time. V lost 7 bases and J lost 7; bases outside the gene matches: 8. Germline CDR1 reads MNHEY; CDR2 reads SVGAGI. The CDR3 extends over 14 amino acids. The specimen sequenced was peripheral blood. The chain joins TRBV6-5 to TRBJ1-4; TRBD1 matches 8 bases. The sequence was obtained from a woman under 30 with acute or convalescent COVID-19. DNA of the CDR3: TGTGCCAGCATGCCAGGGGGCGCGGGTGAAAAACTGTTTTTT. This gives the protein CASMPGGAGEKLFF.